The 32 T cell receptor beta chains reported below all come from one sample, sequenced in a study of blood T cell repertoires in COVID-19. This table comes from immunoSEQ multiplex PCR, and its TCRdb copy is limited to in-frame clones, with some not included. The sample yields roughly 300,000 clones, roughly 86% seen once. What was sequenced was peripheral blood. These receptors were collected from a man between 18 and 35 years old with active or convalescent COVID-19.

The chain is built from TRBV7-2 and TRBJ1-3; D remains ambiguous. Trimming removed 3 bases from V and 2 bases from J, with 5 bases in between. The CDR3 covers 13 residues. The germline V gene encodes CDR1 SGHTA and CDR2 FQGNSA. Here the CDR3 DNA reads TGTGCCAGCAGCTTCAACACTGGAAACACCATATATTTT. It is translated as CASSFNTGNTIYF.

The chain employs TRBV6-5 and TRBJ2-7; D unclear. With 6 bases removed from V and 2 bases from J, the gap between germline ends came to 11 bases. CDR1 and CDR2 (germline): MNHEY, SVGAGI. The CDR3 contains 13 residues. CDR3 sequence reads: CASSNGLPYEQYF. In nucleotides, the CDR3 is TGTGCCAGCAGCAATGGGCTTCCCTACGAGCAGTACTTC.

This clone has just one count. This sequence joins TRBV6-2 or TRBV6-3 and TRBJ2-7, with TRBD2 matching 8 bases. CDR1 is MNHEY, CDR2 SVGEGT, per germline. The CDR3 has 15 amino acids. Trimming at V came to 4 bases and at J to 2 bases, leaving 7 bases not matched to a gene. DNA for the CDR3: TGTGCCAGCAGTTCTTGGCGGGGGGTCCCCTACGAGCAGTACTTC. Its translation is CASSSWRGVPYEQYF.

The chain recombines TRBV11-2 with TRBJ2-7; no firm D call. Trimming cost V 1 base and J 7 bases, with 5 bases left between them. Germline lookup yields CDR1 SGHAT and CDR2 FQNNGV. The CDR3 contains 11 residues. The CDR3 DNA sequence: TGTGCCAGCAGCTTAGCGGGTGAGCAGTACTTC. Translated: CASSLAGEQYF.

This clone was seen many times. The CDR3 DNA reads as TGTGCCAGCAGTGAATCAGGGGGGTGGCAGCCCCAGCATTTT. The encoded protein is CASSESGGWQPQHF. The chain joins TRBV25-1 to TRBJ1-5; 7 bases map to TRBD1. V lost 1 base and J lost 7; bases outside the gene matches: 4. Germline loops: CDR1 MGHDK, CDR2 SYGVNS. This CDR3 has 14 residues.

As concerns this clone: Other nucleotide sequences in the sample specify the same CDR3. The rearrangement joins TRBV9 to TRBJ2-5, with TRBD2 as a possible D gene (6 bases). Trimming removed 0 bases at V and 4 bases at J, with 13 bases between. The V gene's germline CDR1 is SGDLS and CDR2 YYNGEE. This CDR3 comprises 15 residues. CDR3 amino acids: CASSVGTGGGETQYF. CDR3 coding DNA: TGTGCCAGCAGCGTAGGTACCGGGGGTGGAGAGACCCAGTACTTC.

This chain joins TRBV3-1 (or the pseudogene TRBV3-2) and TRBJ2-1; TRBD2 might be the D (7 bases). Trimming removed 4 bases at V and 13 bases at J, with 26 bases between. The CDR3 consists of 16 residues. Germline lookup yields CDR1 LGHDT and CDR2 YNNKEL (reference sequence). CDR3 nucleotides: TGTGCCAGCAGCCGGCGAGTAGGCGGGGGCATCGTTATCCAGTTCTTC. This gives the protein CASSRRVGGGIVIQFF.

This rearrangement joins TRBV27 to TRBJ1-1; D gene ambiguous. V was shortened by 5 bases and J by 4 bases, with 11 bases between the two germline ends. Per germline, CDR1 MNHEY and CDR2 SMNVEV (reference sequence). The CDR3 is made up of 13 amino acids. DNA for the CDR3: TGTGCCAGCAGTCCCCAACTTTCCACTGAAGCTTTCTTT. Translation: CASSPQLSTEAFF.

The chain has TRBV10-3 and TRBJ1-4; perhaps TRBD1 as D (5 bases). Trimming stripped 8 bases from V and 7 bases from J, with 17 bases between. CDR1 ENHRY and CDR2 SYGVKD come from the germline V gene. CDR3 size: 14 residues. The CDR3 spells CAISGAGLSEKLFF. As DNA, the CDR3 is TGTGCCATCTCGGGCGCAGGGTTAAGTGAAAAACTGTTTTTT.

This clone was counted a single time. CDR3: CAISVGGPNTGELFF. CDR3 nucleotides: TGTGCCATCAGTGTGGGGGGGCCGAACACCGGGGAGCTGTTTTTT. V and J are TRBV10-3 and TRBJ2-2; D might be TRBD2 (7 bases). The CDR3 has 15 amino acids. Germline CDR1 reads ENHRY; CDR2 reads SYGVKD. V was pared by 4 bases and J by 0 bases, with 9 bases between.

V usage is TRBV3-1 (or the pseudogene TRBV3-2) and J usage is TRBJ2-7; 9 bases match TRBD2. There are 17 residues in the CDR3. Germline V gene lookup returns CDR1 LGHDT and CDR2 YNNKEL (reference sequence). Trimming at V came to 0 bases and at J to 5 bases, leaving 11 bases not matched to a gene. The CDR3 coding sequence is TGTGCCAGCAGCCAAGAGTTTGGCGGGGGGGCCAAGGACGAGCAGTACTTC. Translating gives CASSQEFGGGAKDEQYF.

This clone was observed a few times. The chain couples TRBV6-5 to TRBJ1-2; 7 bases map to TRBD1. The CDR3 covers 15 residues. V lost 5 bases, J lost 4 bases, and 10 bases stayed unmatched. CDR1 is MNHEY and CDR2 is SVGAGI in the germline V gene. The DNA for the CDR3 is TGTGCCAGCAGTCCGGCTGTCGACAGGGCCTATGGCTACACCTTC. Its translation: CASSPAVDRAYGYTF.

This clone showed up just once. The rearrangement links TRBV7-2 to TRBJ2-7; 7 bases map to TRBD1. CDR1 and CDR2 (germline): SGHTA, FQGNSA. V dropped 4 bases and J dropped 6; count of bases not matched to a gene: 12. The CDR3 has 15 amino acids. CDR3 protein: CASSSLSSTGTEQYF. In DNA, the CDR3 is TGTGCCAGCAGCTCCTTAAGCTCGACAGGGACCGAGCAGTACTTC.

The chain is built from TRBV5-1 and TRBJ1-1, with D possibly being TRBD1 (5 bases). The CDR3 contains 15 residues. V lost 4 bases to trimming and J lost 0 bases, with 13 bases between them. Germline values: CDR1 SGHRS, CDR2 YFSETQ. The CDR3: CASSTSPGLNTEAFF. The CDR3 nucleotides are TGCGCCAGCAGCACTTCCCCAGGGTTGAACACTGAAGCTTTCTTT.

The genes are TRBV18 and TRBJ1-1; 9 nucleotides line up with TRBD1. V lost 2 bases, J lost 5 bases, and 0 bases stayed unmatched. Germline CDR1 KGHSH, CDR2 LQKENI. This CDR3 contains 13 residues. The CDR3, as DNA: TGTGCCAGCTCACCAGGGACAGGGACTGAAGCTTTCTTT. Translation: CASSPGTGTEAFF.

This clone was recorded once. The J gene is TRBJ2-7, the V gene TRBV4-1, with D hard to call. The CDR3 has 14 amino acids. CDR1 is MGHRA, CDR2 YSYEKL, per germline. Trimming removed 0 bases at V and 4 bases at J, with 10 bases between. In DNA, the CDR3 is TGCGCCAGCAGCCAAGATTACGGCAGGTACGAGCAGTACTTC. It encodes CASSQDYGRYEQYF.

CDR3 loop: CASRDREDTYEQYF. The CDR3 bases are TGTGCCAGCAGGGACAGGGAAGATACCTACGAGCAGTACTTC. The V gene is TRBV2, the J gene TRBJ2-7, with 8 bases that match TRBD1. This CDR3 contains 14 residues. Germline assignment: CDR1 SNHLY and CDR2 FYNNEI. The J segment lost 2 bases and the V segment lost 6 bases, leaving 6 bases of the junction unmatched.

The CDR3 DNA is TGCGCCAGCAGCCAACGACTAGCGGGGCAGAACACCGGGGAGCTGTTTTTT. This translates into CASSQRLAGQNTGELFF. The chain joins TRBV4-3 to TRBJ2-2, with TRBD2 matching over 11 bases. V was clipped by 2 bases and J by 1 base; unmatched bases: 3. The CDR3 extends over 17 amino acids. Germline V gene lookup returns CDR1 LGHNA and CDR2 YSLEER.

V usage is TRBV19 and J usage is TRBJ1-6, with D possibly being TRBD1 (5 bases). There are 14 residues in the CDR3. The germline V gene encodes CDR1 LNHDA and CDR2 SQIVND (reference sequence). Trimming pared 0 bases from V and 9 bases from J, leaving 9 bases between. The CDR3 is CASSIEGGTSPLHF. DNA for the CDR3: TGTGCCAGTAGTATAGAGGGGGGTACTTCACCCCTCCACTTT.

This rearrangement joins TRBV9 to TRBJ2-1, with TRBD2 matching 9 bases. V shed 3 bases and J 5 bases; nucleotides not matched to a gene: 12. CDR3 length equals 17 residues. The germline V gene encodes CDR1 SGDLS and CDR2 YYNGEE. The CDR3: CASSAAVLAGVDNEQFF. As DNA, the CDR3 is TGTGCCAGCAGCGCCGCTGTACTAGCGGGTGTTGACAATGAGCAGTTCTTC. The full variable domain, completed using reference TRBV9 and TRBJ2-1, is DSGVTQTPKHLITATGQRVTLRCSPRSGDLSVYWYQQSLDQGLQFLIQYYNGEERAKGNILERFSAQQFPDLHSELNLSSLELGDSALYFCASSAAVLAGVDNEQFFGPGTRLTVL.

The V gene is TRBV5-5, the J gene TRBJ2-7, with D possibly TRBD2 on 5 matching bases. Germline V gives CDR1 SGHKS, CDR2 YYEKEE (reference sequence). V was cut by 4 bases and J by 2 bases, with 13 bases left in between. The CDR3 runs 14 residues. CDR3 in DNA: TGTGCCAGCAGCCCCCACAACGGGGCCTACGAGCAGTACTTC. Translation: CASSPHNGAYEQYF.

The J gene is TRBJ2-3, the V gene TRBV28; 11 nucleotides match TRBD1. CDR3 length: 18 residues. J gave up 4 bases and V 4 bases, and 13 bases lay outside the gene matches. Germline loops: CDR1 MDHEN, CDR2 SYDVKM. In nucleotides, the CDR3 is TGTGCCAGCAGTTCTGCGGTTTGGACAGGGGGCGCATCAGATACGCAGTATTTT. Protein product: CASSSAVWTGGASDTQYF.

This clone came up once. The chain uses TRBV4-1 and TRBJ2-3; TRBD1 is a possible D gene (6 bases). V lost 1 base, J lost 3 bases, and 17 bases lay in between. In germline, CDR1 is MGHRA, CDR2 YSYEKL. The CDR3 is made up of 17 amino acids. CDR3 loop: CASSQVWGRGFTDTQYF. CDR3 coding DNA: TGCGCCAGCAGCCAAGTCTGGGGCAGGGGATTTACAGATACGCAGTATTTT.

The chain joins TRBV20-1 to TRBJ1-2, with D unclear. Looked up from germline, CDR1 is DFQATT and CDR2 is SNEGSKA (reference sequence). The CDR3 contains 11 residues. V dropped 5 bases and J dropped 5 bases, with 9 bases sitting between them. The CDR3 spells CSAGRSYGYTF. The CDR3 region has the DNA TGCAGTGCTGGTAGATCTTATGGCTACACCTTC.

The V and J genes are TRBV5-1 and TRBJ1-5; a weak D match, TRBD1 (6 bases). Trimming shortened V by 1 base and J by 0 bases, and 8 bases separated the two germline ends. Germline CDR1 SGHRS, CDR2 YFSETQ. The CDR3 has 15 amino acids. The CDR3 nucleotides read TGCGCCAGCAGCTTGCGAGGGGGTAGCAATCAGCCCCAGCATTTT. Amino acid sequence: CASSLRGGSNQPQHF.

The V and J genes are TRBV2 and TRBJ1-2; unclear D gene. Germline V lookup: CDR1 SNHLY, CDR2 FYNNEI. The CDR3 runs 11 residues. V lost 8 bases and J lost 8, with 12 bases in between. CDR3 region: CASFLEGGYTF. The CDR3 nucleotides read TGTGCCAGCTTCCTAGAGGGCGGCTACACCTTC. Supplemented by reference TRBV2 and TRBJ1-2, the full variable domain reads EPEVTQTPSHQVTQMGQEVILRCVPISNHLYFYWYRQILGQKVEFLVSFYNNEISEKSEIFDDQFSVERPDGSNFTLKIRSTKLEDSAMYFCASFLEGGYTFGSGTRLTVV.

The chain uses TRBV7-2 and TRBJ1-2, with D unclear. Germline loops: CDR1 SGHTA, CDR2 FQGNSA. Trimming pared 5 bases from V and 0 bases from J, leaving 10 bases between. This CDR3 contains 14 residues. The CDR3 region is CASSHPGPNYGYTF. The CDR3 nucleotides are TGTGCCAGCAGCCACCCGGGTCCTAACTATGGCTACACCTTC. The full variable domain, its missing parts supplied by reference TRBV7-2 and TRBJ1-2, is GAGVSQSPSNKVTEKGKDVELRCDPISGHTALYWYRQSLGQGLEFLIYFQGNSAPDKSGLPSDRFSAERTGGSVSTLTIQRTQQEDSAVYLCASSHPGPNYGYTFGSGTRLTVV.

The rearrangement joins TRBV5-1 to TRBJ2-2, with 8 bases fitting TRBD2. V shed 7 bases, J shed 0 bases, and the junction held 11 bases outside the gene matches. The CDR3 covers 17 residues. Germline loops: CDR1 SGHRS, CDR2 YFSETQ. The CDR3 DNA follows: TGCGCCAGCGGAGCGGGGGATACCCACGCGAACACCGGGGAGCTGTTTTTT. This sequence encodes CASGAGDTHANTGELFF.

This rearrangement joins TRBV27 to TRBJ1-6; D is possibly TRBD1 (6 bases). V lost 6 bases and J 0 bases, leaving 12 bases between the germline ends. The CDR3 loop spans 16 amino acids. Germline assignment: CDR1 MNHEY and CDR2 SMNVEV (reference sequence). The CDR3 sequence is CASRQGTASYNSPLHF. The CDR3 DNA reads TGTGCCAGCAGACAGGGTACCGCCTCCTATAATTCACCCCTCCACTTT.

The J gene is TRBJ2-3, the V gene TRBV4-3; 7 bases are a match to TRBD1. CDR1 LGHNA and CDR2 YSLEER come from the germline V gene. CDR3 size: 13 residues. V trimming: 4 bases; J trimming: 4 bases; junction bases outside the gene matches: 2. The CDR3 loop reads CASSRGGSDTQYF. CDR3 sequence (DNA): TGCGCCAGCAGCCGAGGGGGCTCAGATACGCAGTATTTT.

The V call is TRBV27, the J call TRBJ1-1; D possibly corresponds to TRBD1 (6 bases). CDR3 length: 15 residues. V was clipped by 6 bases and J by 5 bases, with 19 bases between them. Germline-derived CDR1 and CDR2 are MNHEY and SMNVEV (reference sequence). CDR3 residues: CASRTAGDWETEAFF. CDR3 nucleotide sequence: TGTGCCAGCAGGACCGCAGGGGATTGGGAGACTGAAGCTTTCTTT.

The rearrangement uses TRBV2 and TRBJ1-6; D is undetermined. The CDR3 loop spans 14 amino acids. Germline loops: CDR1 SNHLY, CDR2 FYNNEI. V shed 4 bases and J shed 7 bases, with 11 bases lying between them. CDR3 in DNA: TGTGCCAGCAGTGTATCAAGTCGGAATTCACCCCTCCACTTT. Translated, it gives CASSVSSRNSPLHF.